This T cell receptor beta chain was found in a study of control samples from healthy donors and cancer patients. CDR3 length: 14 amino acids. Trimming cost V 3 bases and J 5 bases; bases outside gene matches: 8. CDR1 is DFQATT, CDR2 SNEGSKA, per germline (reference sequence). Assay: immunoSEQ multiplex PCR; the TCRdb copy retains only in-frame clones and omits some. The sample consists of approximately 90,000 clones, around 85% of them appearing once. The sequenced sample consisted of blood. V and J are TRBV20-1 and TRBJ2-7; 9 bases map to TRBD1. This sequence originates from a woman in her 40s in good health. Here the CDR3 reads CSASRDREPNEQYF. Here the CDR3 DNA reads TGCAGTGCTAGTAGGGACAGGGAACCCAACGAGCAGTACTTC.